Following are 31 T cell receptor beta chains from one sample sequenced in a study of CD8 T cells in Susac syndrome. RNA was extracted with the RNeasy kit, and a quantity of about 0.45 to 1 ug was reverse transcribed using random hexamers. From the immunoSEQ multiplex PCR reads, TCRdb called clonotypes with MiXCR, one entry per CDR3 protein. The sample records about 53,000 distinct CDR3 sequences, just under 95% being singletons. Sequencing used CD8+ T cells from PBMCs. Every receptor here comes from a human donor with Susac syndrome.

CDR3 residues: CASSRGTGNQPQHF. Here the CDR3 DNA reads TGCGCCAGCAGCCGGGGGACAGGCAATCAGCCCCAGCATTTT. The chain has TRBV4-1 and TRBJ1-5; 7 positions match TRBD1. The CDR3 is made up of 14 amino acids. With V trimmed by 4 bases and J by 2 bases, 2 bases remained unmatched. The germline CDR1 and CDR2 sequences are MGHRA and YSYEKL.

The CDR3 spells CASSEGTGSNYGYTF. DNA of the CDR3: TGCGCCAGCAGCGAGGGGACAGGATCTAACTATGGCTACACCTTC. The chain is built from TRBV5-1 and TRBJ1-2; TRBD1 aligns across 8 bases. The CDR3 spans 15 residues. V was pared by 4 bases and J by 0 bases, with 5 bases of the junction left unmatched. Germline V lookup: CDR1 SGHRS, CDR2 YFSETQ.

V usage is TRBV29-1 and J usage is TRBJ2-7; no firm D call. The CDR3 is 12 residues long. With 5 bases removed from V and 0 bases from J, the gap between germline ends came to 8 bases. In germline, CDR1 is SQVTM, CDR2 ANQGSEA. CDR3 loop: CSVWVPSYEQYF. The CDR3 region has the DNA TGCAGCGTTTGGGTCCCCTCCTACGAGCAGTACTTC.

V gene TRBV4-1 combines with J gene TRBJ1-5; D uncertain. Trimming pared 1 base from V and 1 base from J, leaving 8 bases between. This CDR3 is built from 15 residues. Germline values: CDR1 MGHRA, CDR2 YSYEKL. CDR3 coding DNA: TGCGCCAGCAGCCAAGTTTACAGAAGCAATCAGCCCCAGCATTTT. Its translation: CASSQVYRSNQPQHF.

V gene TRBV4-1 combines with J gene TRBJ2-7; tentatively, D is TRBD2 (6 bases). Per germline, CDR1 MGHRA and CDR2 YSYEKL. The CDR3 runs 13 residues. The V and J ends lost 1 base and 2 bases respectively, with 6 bases between them. The CDR3 sequence is CASSQAGAYEQYF. CDR3 bases: TGCGCCAGCAGCCAAGCGGGGGCCTACGAGCAGTACTTC.

This chain connects TRBV7-2 to TRBJ1-1; D remains ambiguous. The CDR3 is made up of 16 amino acids. V was cut by 3 bases and J by 1 base, with 15 bases left in between. The germline V gene encodes CDR1 SGHTA and CDR2 FQGNSA. The CDR3 sequence is CASSLSSLSANTEAFF. The CDR3 region has the DNA TGTGCCAGCAGCTTGTCGAGCTTATCGGCGAACACTGAAGCTTTCTTT.

The gene calls are TRBV14 and TRBJ1-2; D not resolved. V gave up 2 bases and J gave up 7 bases, with 8 bases separating them. The CDR3 totals 12 residues. The germline V gene encodes CDR1 SGHDN and CDR2 FVKESK. The CDR3 here is CASSQSTVGYTF. Here the CDR3 DNA reads TGTGCCAGCAGCCAAAGTACTGTTGGCTACACCTTC.

The chain carries TRBV7-9 and TRBJ2-1, with D possibly TRBD1 on 5 matching bases. V shed 2 bases and J shed 8 bases, with 16 bases lying between them. Germline lookup yields CDR1 SEHNR and CDR2 FQNEAQ (reference sequence). This CDR3 region has 15 residues. CDR3 nucleotide sequence: TGTGCCAGCAGCTTACCTACGAGACAGCATCATGAGCAGTTCTTC. Residues: CASSLPTRQHHEQFF.

The chain links TRBV20-1 to TRBJ2-5; D may be TRBD2 (5 bases). Per germline, CDR1 DFQATT and CDR2 SNEGSKA (reference sequence). V lost 3 bases and J 3 bases, leaving 14 bases between the germline ends. The CDR3 is 14 residues long. In DNA form, the CDR3 reads TGCAGTGCTAGTGCTGACATGGGAGAAGAGACCCAGTACTTC. The encoded protein is CSASADMGEETQYF.

This clonotype was recorded only once. The chain uses TRBV7-2 and TRBJ1-4; unclear D gene. V was clipped by 4 bases and J by 7 bases, with 16 bases between them. Germline values: CDR1 SGHTA, CDR2 FQGNSA. The CDR3 consists of 15 residues. The DNA of the CDR3 is TGTGCCAGCAGCTCCCAAAATCTCGTATCTGAAAAACTGTTTTTT. Protein: CASSSQNLVSEKLFF.

The chain recombines TRBV7-9 with TRBJ1-2, with 7 nucleotides matching TRBD1. Trimming at V came to 5 bases and at J to 0 bases, leaving 0 bases not matched to a gene. The CDR3 sequence is 13 residues long. The germline V gene has CDR1 SEHNR and CDR2 FQNEAQ (reference sequence). The CDR3 loop is CASSGTANYGYTF. The CDR3 bases are TGTGCCAGCAGCGGGACAGCTAACTATGGCTACACCTTC.

The chain recombines TRBV29-1 with TRBJ1-4; D is unresolved. The germline V gene has CDR1 SQVTM and CDR2 ANQGSEA. The CDR3 runs to 12 residues. V dropped 6 bases and J dropped 4 bases, with 9 bases sitting between them. In DNA form, the CDR3 reads TGCAGCGTCGGACGGCTTAATGAAAAACTGTTTTTT. Protein sequence: CSVGRLNEKLFF.

This chain uses TRBV2 with TRBJ1-5; 10 bases line up with TRBD1. This CDR3 is built from 14 residues. The J segment lost 11 bases and the V segment lost 2 bases, leaving 6 bases of the junction unmatched. Germline-derived CDR1 and CDR2 are SNHLY and FYNNEI. In DNA, the CDR3 is TGTGCCAGCAGTGAACCGGGACAGGGGTTTACCCAGCATTTT. Translation: CASSEPGQGFTQHF.

The chain has TRBV15 and TRBJ2-5; 12 bases fit TRBD1. This CDR3 is 16 amino acids long. Per germline, CDR1 LNHNV and CDR2 YYDKDF (reference sequence). V lost 5 bases and J lost 4; bases outside the gene matches: 8. The CDR3: CATSGFRDRGRETQYF. CDR3 DNA: TGTGCCACCAGCGGGTTTCGGGACAGGGGGCGAGAGACCCAGTACTTC.

V gene TRBV14 combines with J gene TRBJ2-7; tentative D call: TRBD2 (5 bases). This CDR3 has 14 residues. The germline gives CDR1 SGHDN, CDR2 FVKESK. The V end was cut by 2 bases, the J end by 6 bases, with 14 bases between. The CDR3 DNA is TGTGCCAGCAGCCAAAGTCGAGGGTCGGGCGAGCAGTACTTC. This translates into CASSQSRGSGEQYF.

This chain joins TRBV5-6 and TRBJ1-6; 7 nucleotides agree with TRBD1. The ends lost 4 bases at V and 7 bases at J; junction bases unmatched: 14. This CDR3 is 17 amino acids long. Germline loops: CDR1 SGHDT, CDR2 YYEEEE. CDR3 coding DNA: TGTGCCAGCAGCCTCCCTATAGCGGGACAGAAAAATTCACCCCTCCACTTT. Protein sequence: CASSLPIAGQKNSPLHF.

The rearrangement links TRBV4-1 to TRBJ2-1; D is undetermined. The germline V gene has CDR1 MGHRA and CDR2 YSYEKL. V shed 6 bases and J shed 7 bases, with 13 bases lying between them. The CDR3 contains 13 residues. The CDR3 DNA reads as TGCGCCAGCAGTCTAATAGGTATGAATGAGCAGTTCTTC. This gives the protein CASSLIGMNEQFF.

The rearrangement joins TRBV12-3 or TRBV12-4 to TRBJ1-3; D uncertain. V lost 6 bases and J lost 0, with 9 bases in between. This CDR3 region has 14 residues. CDR3 in amino acids: CASSSTLSGNTIYF. The DNA of the CDR3 is TGTGCCAGCAGCTCGACACTCTCTGGAAACACCATATATTTT.

The chain is built from TRBV9 and TRBJ1-2; no firm D call. This CDR3 region has 13 residues. Germline V gene data show CDR1 as SGDLS and CDR2 as YYNGEE. V shed 3 bases and J shed 4 bases, with 10 bases lying between them. The CDR3 region is CASSGQTFYGYTF. The CDR3 DNA reads TGTGCCAGCAGCGGTCAGACCTTCTATGGCTACACCTTC.

The CDR3 region is CASSGQGPGELFF. Written as DNA, the CDR3 is TGTGCCAGCAGTGGACAGGGGCCCGGGGAGCTGTTTTTT. The gene calls are TRBV9 and TRBJ2-2; 9 positions agree with TRBD1. Germline lookup yields CDR1 SGDLS and CDR2 YYNGEE. The V segment lost 5 bases and the J segment 6 bases; nucleotides outside the gene matches: 2. The CDR3 extends over 13 amino acids.

V usage is TRBV29-1 and J usage is TRBJ2-2, with TRBD1 matching over 9 bases. From germline, CDR1 is SQVTM and CDR2 ANQGSEA. J lost 6 bases, V lost 3 bases, and 2 bases had no gene match. The CDR3 extends over 13 amino acids. The CDR3 reads CSVDWTGAGELFF. The CDR3 nucleotides read TGCAGCGTTGACTGGACAGGGGCCGGGGAGCTGTTTTTT.

The CDR3 reads CASGAGGSPDTQYF. The CDR3 DNA follows: TGTGCCAGCGGCGCGGGGGGGTCTCCAGATACGCAGTATTTT. The V gene is TRBV7-6, the J gene TRBJ2-3; 9 nucleotides agree with TRBD2. The CDR3 contains 14 residues. Per the germline V gene, CDR1 is SGHVS and CDR2 is FNYEAQ. Unmatched junction bases numbered 7, after V lost 8 bases and J lost 4 bases.

The chain has TRBV9 and TRBJ1-6; D perhaps matches TRBD1 (5 bases). Germline V gives CDR1 SGDLS, CDR2 YYNGEE. V lost 4 bases, J lost 0 bases, and 14 bases lay in between. The CDR3 is 17 amino acids. CDR3 region: CASSPSAGSSYNSPLHF. CDR3 in DNA: TGTGCCAGCAGCCCCTCGGCAGGGAGCTCCTATAATTCACCCCTCCACTTT.

The gene calls are TRBV7-8 and TRBJ2-3, with 9 bases aligning to TRBD2. The CDR3 spans 20 residues. V was pared by 3 bases and J by 6 bases, with 22 bases of the junction left unmatched. Germline V CDR1 and CDR2: SGHVS, FQNEAQ. In DNA form, the CDR3 reads TGTGCCAGCAGCTTGGGCGCGGCGGGGGGGAACTTCCCGCTGACGGATACGCAGTATTTT. This encodes CASSLGAAGGNFPLTDTQYF. Supplemented by reference TRBV7-8 and TRBJ2-3, the full variable domain reads GAGVSQSPRYKVAKRGQDVALRCDPISGHVSLFWYQQALGQGPEFLTYFQNEAQLDKSGLPSDRFFAERPEGSVSTLKIQRTQQEDSAVYLCASSLGAAGGNFPLTDTQYFGPGTRLTVL.

The V and J genes are TRBV12-3 or TRBV12-4 and TRBJ2-7, with 9 bases lining up with TRBD2. Trimming at V came to 3 bases and at J to 5 bases, leaving 2 bases not matched to a gene. There are 13 residues in the CDR3. The CDR3, as DNA: TGTGCCAGCAGTTTGATAGCGGGGGACGAGCAGTACTTC. Amino acids: CASSLIAGDEQYF.

The chain recombines TRBV4-3 with TRBJ2-5, with a possible D match to TRBD1 (6 bases). The length of the CDR3 is 18 residues. Germline CDR1 is LGHNA and CDR2 is YSLEER. V shed 0 bases and J shed 4 bases, with 21 bases lying between them. The CDR3 DNA sequence: TGCGCCAGCAGCCAAGAGAAGGTCCCGGGACACGGAGGAGAGACCCAGTACTTC. Amino acids: CASSQEKVPGHGGETQYF.

The rearrangement joins TRBV15 to TRBJ1-5; no reliable D call. Trimming shortened V by 5 bases and J by 1 base, and 9 bases separated the two germline ends. This CDR3 region has 14 residues. Germline-derived CDR1 and CDR2 are LNHNV and YYDKDF (reference sequence). CDR3 nucleotides: TGTGCCACCAGCCTCGGAGGAAGCAATCAGCCCCAGCATTTT. Its translation: CATSLGGSNQPQHF.

The rearrangement joins TRBV7-8 to TRBJ2-7; D gene unclear. The CDR3 covers 13 residues. Germline V gives CDR1 SGHVS, CDR2 FQNEAQ. V was trimmed by 1 base and J by 4 bases, leaving 8 bases between them. The CDR3 reads CASSLGISYEQYF. The CDR3 bases are TGTGCCAGCAGCTTAGGCATCTCGTACGAGCAGTACTTC. Full variable domain (remainder filled in from reference TRBV7-8 and TRBJ2-7): GAGVSQSPRYKVAKRGQDVALRCDPISGHVSLFWYQQALGQGPEFLTYFQNEAQLDKSGLPSDRFFAERPEGSVSTLKIQRTQQEDSAVYLCASSLGISYEQYFGPGTRLTVT.

J is TRBJ1-2 and V is TRBV29-1, with a possible D match to TRBD1 (6 bases). Trimming took 7 bases from V and 4 from J, leaving 10 bases between them. The CDR3 is 11 residues long. Germline-derived CDR1 and CDR2 are SQVTM and ANQGSEA. The CDR3 DNA is TGCAGCGCTGAGACAGGCTATGGCTACACCTTC. Protein: CSAETGYGYTF.

This chain links TRBV19 with TRBJ2-1; D is undetermined. The CDR3 spans 13 residues. Trimming left V 4 bases short and J 4 bases short, with 8 bases between. The germline V gene encodes CDR1 LNHDA and CDR2 SQIVND (reference sequence). CDR3 nucleotide sequence: TGTGCCAGTAGTACCACTCAGTACAATGAGCAGTTCTTC. Protein product: CASSTTQYNEQFF.

This chain uses TRBV21-1 with TRBJ2-7; TRBD1 is the table's D call and was not checked against the DNA. TRBV21-1 is classified as a pseudogene. This CDR3 is 14 amino acids long. In nucleotides, the CDR3 is TGTGCCAGCAGCACGACAGGGGGCCTCTACGAGCAGTACTTC. Protein product: CASSTTGGLYEQYF.